A selection of T cell receptor beta chains follows, all from one sample in a study of cytomegalovirus exposure and HLA in healthy donors. Using immunoSEQ multiplex PCR, the repertoire was profiled, and TCRdb retains in-frame clones only, with some absent. The sample carries roughly 190,000 clones, around 83% recorded once. The sequenced material came from PBMCs. The receptor source for this set is a woman aged 40 to 50 in good health and CMV-seronegative. Each CDR3 is given with its conserved first and last residue. A D gene is named only where the DNA matches it firmly. Size is stated for part of the rows, as once, few or many counts, or as a class when the clone is expanded.

cdr3_nt,cdr3_aa,v_call,j_call,clone_size,d_call
TGTGCCAGTAATCGGCGGGACTCAGATACGCAGTATTTT,CASNRRDSDTQYF,TRBV19,TRBJ2-3,few,-
TGTGCCACCAGCAGAGATTTTAGCGGAGATACGCAGTATTTT,CATSRDFSGDTQYF,TRBV15,TRBJ2-3,-,-
TGTGCCAGCAGTTCGACTAGCGGGAGCGGACATACGCAGTATTTT,CASSSTSGSGHTQYF,TRBV2,TRBJ2-3,-,TRBD2
TGCGCCAGCAGCTTGGAAATGGCTTCAGCGGGCGGCACAGATACGCAGTATTTT,CASSLEMASAGGTDTQYF,TRBV5-1,TRBJ2-3,-,-
TGTGCCAGCAGCTCGGACAGGCGTTTTGAAAAACTGTTTTTT,CASSSDRRFEKLFF,TRBV5-8,TRBJ1-4,few,TRBD1
TGTGCCAGTAGCCAGACTAGGACCGGGGAGCTGTTTTTT,CASSQTRTGELFF,TRBV19,TRBJ2-2,-,-
TGTGCCAGCATTGACAGGGATCTTGAGAACACTGAAGCTTTCTTT,CASIDRDLENTEAFF,TRBV6-6,TRBJ1-1,-,TRBD1
TGTGCCATCAGCATAAACCAGGGGGCAGACACCATATATTTT,CAISINQGADTIYF,TRBV10-3,TRBJ1-3,-,TRBD1
TGCGCCAGCAGCTTGGGACAGGAGCCCTACAATGAGCAGTTCTTC,CASSLGQEPYNEQFF,TRBV5-1,TRBJ2-1,-,-
TGTGCCAGCAGCATTCGGACAGGGGACAGCTATGGCCACACCTTC,CASSIRTGDSYGHTF,TRBV11-2,TRBJ1-2,-,TRBD1
TGTGCCAGCAGTTCCCGACAGGGGGCTTTTGGCTACACCTTC,CASSSRQGAFGYTF,TRBV6-6,TRBJ1-2,-,TRBD1
TGTGCCAGCAGCCGAGGGACTAGCGGGGACTCGGGGCAGTTCTTC,CASSRGTSGDSGQFF,TRBV7-3,TRBJ2-1,-,TRBD2
TGTGCCAGCACCTTGACAGGGGGAACAGATACGCAGTATTTT,CASTLTGGTDTQYF,TRBV9,TRBJ2-3,-,TRBD1
TGTGCCATCAGTGAGGGACAGGGGGGGCCCACTGAAGCTTTCTTT,CAISEGQGGPTEAFF,TRBV10-3,TRBJ1-1,-,TRBD1
TGTGCCAGCCGGGTGGGACAGGCGAACACCGGGGAGCTGTTTTTT,CASRVGQANTGELFF,TRBV6-1,TRBJ2-2,-,TRBD1
TGTGCCAGCAGCTTGGACCTAGCTGGCCTTGCCCAGTACTTC,CASSLDLAGLAQYF,TRBV5-4,TRBJ2-5,-,-
TGTGCCAGCAGTTACGGAGACCCCTACGAGCAGTACTTC,CASSYGDPYEQYF,TRBV6-5,TRBJ2-7,-,-